This TCR beta chain was profiled in a study of shared clonotypes between healthy human individuals. The method was immunoSEQ multiplex PCR; TCRdb's version includes in-frame clones alone and lacks a portion of them. The table has about 2.4 million clones, roughly 93% seen once. Germline V gene sequence: CDR1 MDHEN, CDR2 SYDVKM. This CDR3 spans 14 amino acids. Trimming took off 1 base at V and 2 bases at J, with 9 bases between the two ends. The sample consisted of naive CD4+ T cells from PBMCs. Subset noted: CD45RA+ positively selected. This chain joins TRBV28 and TRBJ2-7; D remains unclear. The sequence was collected from a man between 18 and 35 years old in good health. Some clones in this sample may be carry-over from other donors' samples. This CDR3 is CASSLSGKTYEQYF. The CDR3 DNA sequence: TGTGCCAGCAGTTTATCAGGCAAAACCTACGAGCAGTACTTC.